Following are 32 T cell receptor beta chains from one sample sequenced in a study of cytomegalovirus exposure and HLA in healthy donors. In the PCR, 60 Vbeta and 13 Jbeta primers were used. Sequencing used immunoSEQ multiplex PCR; TCRdb keeps in-frame clones, though not all of them. The top ten hold around 1.5% of the sample, which has around 170,000 clones, around 78% seen once. The sample was PBMCs. The receptors stem from a man aged 40-55 years in good health and CMV-seronegative.

The sample holds a few counts of this clone. The chain recombines TRBV29-1 with TRBJ1-4; TRBD1 aligns across 8 bases. Trimming cost V 3 bases and J 7 bases; bases outside gene matches: 7. The CDR3 has 14 amino acids. The germline gives CDR1 SQVTM, CDR2 ANQGSEA. The CDR3 reads CSVDAGGAAEKLFF. The CDR3 DNA follows: TGCAGCGTTGACGCAGGGGGCGCCGCTGAAAAACTGTTTTTT.

The chain combines TRBV28 with TRBJ2-5; TRBD2 matches 7 bases. J was trimmed by 5 bases and V by 5 bases; bases with no gene match: 11. Germline-derived CDR1 and CDR2 are MDHEN and SYDVKM. The CDR3 contains 15 residues. CDR3 protein: CASSTGGRGAETQYF. Written as DNA, the CDR3 is TGTGCCAGCAGTACCGGCGGGAGAGGGGCGGAGACCCAGTACTTC.

V and J are TRBV7-8 and TRBJ1-1; D gene uncertain. V dropped 3 bases and J dropped 5 bases, with 13 bases sitting between them. The CDR3 has 14 residues. CDR1 is SGHVS and CDR2 is FQNEAQ in the germline V gene. CDR3 sequence: CASSLGHADTEAFF. In nucleotides, the CDR3 is TGTGCCAGCAGCTTGGGCCATGCTGATACTGAAGCTTTCTTT.

The chain has TRBV6-1 and TRBJ2-2; TRBD1 is a possible D gene (7 bases). This CDR3 is 12 amino acids long. Germline-derived CDR1 and CDR2 are MNHNS and SASEGT. V was shortened by 11 bases and J by 7 bases, with 14 bases between the two germline ends. The DNA of the CDR3 is TGTGCCGCCCCAGGGGGGCACGGGGAGCTGTTTTTT. Protein sequence: CAAPGGHGELFF.

The rearrangement links TRBV5-1 to TRBJ1-1; no clear D gene. Germline V CDR1 and CDR2: SGHRS, YFSETQ. CDR3 length: 13 amino acids. V was trimmed by 6 bases and J by 3 bases, leaving 12 bases between them. The CDR3 sequence: CASKASEDTEAFF. In nucleotides, the CDR3 is TGCGCCAGCAAGGCGAGCGAGGACACTGAAGCTTTCTTT.

The genes are TRBV29-1 and TRBJ2-1; 10 bases align to TRBD2. The ends lost 6 bases at V and 4 bases at J; junction bases unmatched: 3. The CDR3 is made up of 13 amino acids. Looked up from germline, CDR1 is SQVTM and CDR2 is ANQGSEA. This chain's CDR3 is CSVGLAAYNEQFF. In DNA, the CDR3 is TGCAGCGTAGGACTAGCGGCGTACAATGAGCAGTTCTTC.

The genes are TRBV5-1 and TRBJ1-5; 7 nucleotides line up with TRBD1. There are 16 residues in the CDR3. V shed 0 bases and J 4 bases; nucleotides not matched to a gene: 7. Germline CDR1 is SGHRS and CDR2 is YFSETQ. The CDR3 region is CASSLGDRLPNQPQHF. Written as DNA, the CDR3 is TGCGCCAGCAGCTTGGGGGACAGACTGCCGAATCAGCCCCAGCATTTT.

This chain links TRBV19 with TRBJ1-5, with 7 bases aligning to TRBD1. J was trimmed by 6 bases and V by 5 bases; bases with no gene match: 4. This CDR3 has 13 residues. Germline-derived CDR1 and CDR2 are LNHDA and SQIVND (reference sequence). This CDR3 reads CASSGDRVQPQHF. The CDR3 DNA reads TGTGCCAGTAGTGGCGACAGGGTTCAGCCCCAGCATTTT.

The chain carries TRBV13 and TRBJ2-7; 8 nucleotides match TRBD1. CDR1 PRHDT and CDR2 FYEKMQ come from the germline V gene (reference sequence). J gave up 12 bases and V 5 bases, and 9 bases lay outside the gene matches. The CDR3 runs to 12 residues. CDR3 protein: CASSADRDSWYF. DNA of the CDR3: TGTGCCAGCAGCGCGGACAGGGACAGTTGGTACTTC.

This clone is a singleton in its sample. The chain combines TRBV19 with TRBJ2-3, with D maybe TRBD2 (7 bases). Trimming pared 2 bases from V and 4 bases from J, leaving 16 bases between. Germline V gives CDR1 LNHDA, CDR2 SQIVND (reference sequence). This CDR3 spans 16 amino acids. The CDR3 reads CASSIFGGGFSDTQYF. In DNA form, the CDR3 reads TGTGCCAGTAGTATATTCGGCGGGGGCTTCTCAGATACGCAGTATTTT.

This clone was seen only a few times. This chain joins TRBV18 and TRBJ1-5; TRBD1 agrees at 7 bases. The J segment lost 4 bases and the V segment lost 5 bases, leaving 8 bases of the junction unmatched. This CDR3 comprises 15 residues. Germline CDR1 KGHSH, CDR2 LQKENI. The CDR3 DNA reads TGTGCCAGCTCAACGGACAGGACGGAGAATCAGCCCCAGCATTTT. Protein: CASSTDRTENQPQHF. The full variable domain, rest sourced from reference TRBV18 and TRBJ1-5, is NAGVMQNPRHLVRRRGQEARLRCSPMKGHSHVYWYRQLPEEGLKFMVYLQKENIIDESGMPKERFSAEFPKEGPSILRIQQVVRGDSAAYFCASSTDRTENQPQHFGDGTRLSIL.

The V gene is TRBV28, the J gene TRBJ2-2, with D possibly TRBD2 on 5 matching bases. The CDR3 extends over 16 amino acids. V was trimmed by 3 bases and J by 3 bases, leaving 14 bases between them. Germline V CDR1 and CDR2: MDHEN, SYDVKM. For the CDR3, the DNA is TGTGCCAGCAGTTTTCGAGGGAGTTTTGACACCGGGGAGCTGTTTTTT. The encoded protein is CASSFRGSFDTGELFF.

This clone was recorded a few times. J is TRBJ2-1 and V is TRBV6-1, with D maybe TRBD1 (6 bases). CDR3 size: 15 residues. CDR1 MNHNS and CDR2 SASEGT come from the germline V gene. V lost 0 bases and J lost 2, with 8 bases in between. DNA of the CDR3: TGTGCCAGCAGTGAAGCGGACAGCCCCTACAATGAGCAGTTCTTC. Translation gives CASSEADSPYNEQFF.

The V and J genes are TRBV5-1 and TRBJ1-4; D is undetermined. The CDR3 loop spans 18 amino acids. Germline CDR1 and CDR2: SGHRS and YFSETQ. V dropped 2 bases and J dropped 8 bases, with 25 bases sitting between them. The CDR3 reads CASSLDPRVSERYEKLFF. CDR3 coding DNA: TGCGCCAGCAGCTTAGATCCCCGGGTCTCAGAAAGATACGAAAAACTGTTTTTT.

The rearrangement links TRBV9 to TRBJ2-3; D is ambiguous. Germline CDR1 reads SGDLS; CDR2 reads YYNGEE. Trimming took 3 bases from V and 0 from J, leaving 14 bases between them. The CDR3 sequence is 16 residues long. The CDR3 coding sequence is TGTGCCAGCAGCGCATGGAGAAATCCTAGCACAGATACGCAGTATTTT. Translating it yields CASSAWRNPSTDTQYF.

The CDR3 here is CASSPGRTDTQYF. The CDR3 DNA reads as TGTGCCAGCTCCCCAGGGAGGACAGATACGCAGTATTTT. The rearrangement links TRBV6-4 to TRBJ2-3, with D possibly matching TRBD2 (6 bases). The CDR3 length is 13 residues. V was cut by 8 bases and J by 3 bases, with 12 bases left in between. Germline V CDR1 and CDR2: MRHNA, SNTAGT.

The chain has TRBV28 and TRBJ2-5; 7 bases agree with TRBD2. Germline V lookup: CDR1 MDHEN, CDR2 SYDVKM. Germline trimming cut 5 bases from V and 0 bases from J; bases unmatched to any gene: 6. There are 15 residues in the CDR3. In DNA form, the CDR3 reads TGTGCCAGCAGTATTGGGGGGGGGTACCAAGAGACCCAGTACTTC. It is translated as CASSIGGGYQETQYF.

V usage is TRBV7-9 and J usage is TRBJ2-4; 9 bases are shared with TRBD2. Per the germline V gene, CDR1 is SEHNR and CDR2 is FQNEAQ (reference sequence). J lost 9 bases, V lost 4 bases, and 7 bases had no gene match. This CDR3 has 14 residues. The CDR3 nucleotides read TGTGCCAGCAGCTCTCGACTAGCGGAGGGCATTCAGTACTTC. Protein: CASSSRLAEGIQYF.

The chain recombines TRBV28 with TRBJ1-5; D unresolved. Trimming removed 3 bases from V and 2 bases from J, with 8 bases in between. This CDR3 is built from 14 residues. Per germline, CDR1 MDHEN and CDR2 SYDVKM. CDR3 bases: TGTGCCAGCAGTTTCGACGGGGGCAATCAGCCCCAGCATTTT. The encoded protein is CASSFDGGNQPQHF. The variable domain in full, with the rest retrieved from reference TRBV28 and TRBJ1-5, is DVKVTQSSRYLVKRTGEKVFLECVQDMDHENMFWYRQDPGLGLRLIYFSYDVKMKEKGDIPEGYSVSREKKERFSLILESASTNQTSMYLCASSFDGGNQPQHFGDGTRLSIL.

The V gene is TRBV19, the J gene TRBJ2-5; D call uncertain. The CDR3 covers 16 residues. Germline assignment: CDR1 LNHDA and CDR2 SQIVND (reference sequence). With 3 bases removed from V and 3 bases from J, the gap between germline ends came to 17 bases. CDR3 sequence: CASSIVPGLVEETQYF. The DNA of the CDR3 is TGTGCCAGTAGTATTGTACCGGGTTTGGTAGAAGAGACCCAGTACTTC. The full variable domain, with the rest looked up from reference TRBV19 and TRBJ2-5, is DGGITQSPKYLFRKEGQNVTLSCEQNLNHDAMYWYRQDPGQGLRLIYYSQIVNDFQKGDIAEGYSVSREKKESFPLTVTSAQKNPTAFYLCASSIVPGLVEETQYFGPGTRLLVL.

This sequence joins TRBV9 and TRBJ1-2; 8 bases align to TRBD1. Germline assignment: CDR1 SGDLS and CDR2 YYNGEE. The CDR3 is 15 residues long. V shed 3 bases, J shed 7 bases, and the junction held 11 bases outside the gene matches. CDR3 sequence (DNA): TGTGCCAGCAGCGCTAACAGGGGGTATTACGGTGGCTACACCTTC. Its translation is CASSANRGYYGGYTF.

This clone was recorded once. The rearrangement links TRBV5-8 to TRBJ2-7; TRBD1 agrees at 9 bases. The CDR3 length is 17 residues. The germline V gene has CDR1 SGHTS and CDR2 YDEGEE. After removal of 2 bases from V and 3 bases from J, the junction contained 12 bases not matched to a gene. This CDR3 is CASSFLVERQGGYEQYF. Written as DNA, the CDR3 is TGTGCCAGCAGCTTCCTGGTGGAGCGACAGGGGGGCTACGAGCAGTACTTC.

The V gene is TRBV10-3, the J gene TRBJ2-5, with 11 positions matching TRBD1. CDR3 length: 15 residues. V gave up 4 bases and J gave up 3 bases; unmatched junction bases: 4. Germline assignment: CDR1 ENHRY and CDR2 SYGVKD. CDR3 DNA sequence: TGTGCCATCAGTGGGGGGACAGGGGGAAAAGAGACCCAGTACTTC. Protein product: CAISGGTGGKETQYF.

The rearrangement joins TRBV19 to TRBJ2-7; 7 bases fit TRBD1. From germline, CDR1 is LNHDA and CDR2 SQIVND (reference sequence). J lost 0 bases, V lost 1 base, and 0 bases had no gene match. The CDR3 is 14 residues long. CDR3 sequence: CASSIGDSSYEQYF. The CDR3 nucleotides are TGTGCCAGTAGTATAGGGGACAGCTCCTACGAGCAGTACTTC.

The CDR3 loop is CAWGQGGQETQYF. CDR3 DNA sequence: TGTGCCTGGGGACAGGGCGGGCAAGAGACCCAGTACTTC. The V and J genes are TRBV30 and TRBJ2-5; 8 nucleotides align to TRBD1. Unmatched junction bases numbered 4, after V lost 5 bases and J lost 2 bases. Per the germline V gene, CDR1 is GTSNPN and CDR2 is SVGIG (reference sequence). CDR3 length equals 13 residues.

The chain combines TRBV7-9 with TRBJ2-3; 8 bases line up with TRBD2. V was pared by 8 bases and J by 4 bases, with 8 bases of the junction left unmatched. Germline V CDR1 and CDR2: SEHNR, FQNEAQ (reference sequence). CDR3 size: 14 residues. In nucleotides, the CDR3 is TGTGCCAGCGGGCCAGCGGGAGTGGCAGATACGCAGTATTTT. It codes for CASGPAGVADTQYF.

The chain couples TRBV7-9 to TRBJ2-4; TRBD2 matches at 14 bases. J was trimmed by 6 bases and V by 5 bases; bases with no gene match: 9. Germline V gives CDR1 SEHNR, CDR2 FQNEAQ (reference sequence). The CDR3 sequence is 17 residues long. CDR3 loop: CASSQMTSGRAGNIQYF. CDR3 nucleotides: TGTGCCAGCAGCCAAATGACTAGCGGGAGGGCGGGAAACATTCAGTACTTC.

This chain links TRBV28 with TRBJ2-5; D may be TRBD2 (6 bases). Trimming removed 5 bases at V and 5 bases at J, with 21 bases between. CDR3 length equals 16 residues. CDR1 MDHEN and CDR2 SYDVKM come from the germline V gene. The CDR3 loop is CASSPPTGTGRETQYF. The CDR3 DNA is TGTGCCAGCAGTCCGCCAACCGGGACTGGGCGGGAGACCCAGTACTTC.

The chain links TRBV6-1 to TRBJ2-7; D is unresolved. V lost 6 bases and J 6 bases, leaving 9 bases between the germline ends. The CDR3 contains 11 residues. Germline V CDR1 and CDR2: MNHNS, SASEGT. The CDR3 loop is CASRTESEQYV. The CDR3 DNA reads TGTGCCAGCAGAACAGAATCCGAGCAGTACGTC.

Details on this clone: One junction end disagrees with the germline gene, perhaps due to a read error. This sequence joins TRBV19 and TRBJ2-7; D remains unclear. Germline loops: CDR1 LNHDA, CDR2 SQIVND (reference sequence). The CDR3 runs 13 residues. The CDR3 loop reads CVSSTTNTYEQYF. The DNA of the CDR3 is TGTGTCAGTAGTACGACAAATACCTACGAGCAGTACTTC.

In DNA form, the CDR3 reads TGCGCCAGCAGCTTCCGACAGGGGGTAGGCAATGAGCAGTTCTTC. It specifies CASSFRQGVGNEQFF. V is TRBV5-1 and J is TRBJ2-1, with 9 bases that match TRBD1. The germline gives CDR1 SGHRS, CDR2 YFSETQ. This CDR3 is built from 15 residues. Losses at the gene ends were 2 bases for V and 6 bases for J; bases not matched to a gene: 6. Variable domain in full (rest from reference TRBV5-1 and TRBJ2-1): KAGVTQTPRYLIKTRGQQVTLSCSPISGHRSVSWYQQTPGQGLQFLFEYFSETQRNKGNFPGRFSGRQFSNSRSEMNVSTLELGDSALYLCASSFRQGVGNEQFFGPGTRLTVL.

This rearrangement joins TRBV20-1 to TRBJ1-5, with unresolved D. The V gene's germline CDR1 is DFQATT and CDR2 SNEGSKA (reference sequence). The CDR3 sequence is 11 residues long. The CDR3 sequence: CSVQSNQPQHF. The CDR3 DNA reads as TGCAGCGTACAGAGCAATCAGCCCCAGCATTTT.